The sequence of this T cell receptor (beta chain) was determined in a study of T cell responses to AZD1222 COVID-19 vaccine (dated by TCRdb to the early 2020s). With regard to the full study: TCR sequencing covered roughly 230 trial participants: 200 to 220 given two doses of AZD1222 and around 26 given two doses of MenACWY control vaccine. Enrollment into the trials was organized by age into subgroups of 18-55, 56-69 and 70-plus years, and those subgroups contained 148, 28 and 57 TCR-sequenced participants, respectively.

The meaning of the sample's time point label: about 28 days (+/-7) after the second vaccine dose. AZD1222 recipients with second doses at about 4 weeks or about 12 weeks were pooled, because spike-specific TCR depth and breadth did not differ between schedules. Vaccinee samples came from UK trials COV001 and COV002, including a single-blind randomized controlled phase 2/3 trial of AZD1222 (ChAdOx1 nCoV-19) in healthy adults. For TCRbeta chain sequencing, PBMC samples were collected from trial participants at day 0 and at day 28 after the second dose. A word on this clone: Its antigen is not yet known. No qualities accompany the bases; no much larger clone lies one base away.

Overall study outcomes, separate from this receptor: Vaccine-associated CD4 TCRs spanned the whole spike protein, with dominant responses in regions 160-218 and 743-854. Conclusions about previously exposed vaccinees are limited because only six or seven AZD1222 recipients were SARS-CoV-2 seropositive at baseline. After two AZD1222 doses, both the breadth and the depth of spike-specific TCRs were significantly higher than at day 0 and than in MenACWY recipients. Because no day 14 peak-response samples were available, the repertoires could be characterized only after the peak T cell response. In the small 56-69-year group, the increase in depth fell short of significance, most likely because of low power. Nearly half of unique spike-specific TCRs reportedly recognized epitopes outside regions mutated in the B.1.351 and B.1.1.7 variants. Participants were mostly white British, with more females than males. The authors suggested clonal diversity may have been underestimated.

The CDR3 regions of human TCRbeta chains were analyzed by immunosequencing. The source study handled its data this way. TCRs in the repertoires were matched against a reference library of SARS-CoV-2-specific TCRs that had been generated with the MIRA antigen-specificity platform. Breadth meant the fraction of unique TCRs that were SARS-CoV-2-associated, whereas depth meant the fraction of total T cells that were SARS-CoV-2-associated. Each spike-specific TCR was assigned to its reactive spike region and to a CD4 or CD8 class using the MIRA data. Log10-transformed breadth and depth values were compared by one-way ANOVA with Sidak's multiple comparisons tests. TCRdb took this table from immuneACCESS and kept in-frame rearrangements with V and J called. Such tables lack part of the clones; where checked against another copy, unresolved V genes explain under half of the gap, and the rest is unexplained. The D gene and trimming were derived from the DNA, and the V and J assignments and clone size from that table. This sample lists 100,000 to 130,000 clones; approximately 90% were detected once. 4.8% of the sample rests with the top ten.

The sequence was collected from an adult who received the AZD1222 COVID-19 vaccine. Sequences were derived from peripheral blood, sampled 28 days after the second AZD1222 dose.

In nucleotide form, the sequence is TGTGCCAGCAGCTTAGAGTTGGTAGGGTGGGGGAATCAGCCCCAGCATTTT. Translated, it gives CASSLELVGWGNQPQHF. This chain joins TRBV7-2 to TRBJ1-5; the D gene is perhaps TRBD1, from 5 matching bases. The CDR3 sequence holds 17 residues, the cysteine and phenylalanine included. CDR3 DNA is the only sequence kept; it has 51 bases, read in frame from the first base. CDR1 and CDR2 are drawn from the germline V gene: SGHTA, FQGNSA. V is reduced by 1 base and J by 4 bases, leaving a spacing of 17 bases between them. The variable domain in full, with residues beyond the CDR3 obtained from the reference TRBV7-2 and TRBJ1-5 genes, is GAGVSQSPSNKVTEKGKDVELRCDPISGHTALYWYRQSLGQGLEFLIYFQGNSAPDKSGLPSDRFSAERTGGSVSTLTIQRTQQEDSAVYLCASSLELVGWGNQPQHFGDGTRLSIL.